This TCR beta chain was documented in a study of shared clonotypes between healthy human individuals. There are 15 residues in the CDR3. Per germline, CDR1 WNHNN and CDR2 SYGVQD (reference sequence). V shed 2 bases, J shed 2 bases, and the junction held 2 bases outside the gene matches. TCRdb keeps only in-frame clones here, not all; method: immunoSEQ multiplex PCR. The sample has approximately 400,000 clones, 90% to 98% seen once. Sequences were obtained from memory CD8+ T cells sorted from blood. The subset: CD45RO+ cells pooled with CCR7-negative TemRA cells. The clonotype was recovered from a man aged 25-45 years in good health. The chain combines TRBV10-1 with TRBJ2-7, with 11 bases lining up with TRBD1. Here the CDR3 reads CASSEGQGAPYEQYF. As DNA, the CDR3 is TGCGCCAGCAGTGAGGGACAGGGGGCTCCCTACGAGCAGTACTTC.